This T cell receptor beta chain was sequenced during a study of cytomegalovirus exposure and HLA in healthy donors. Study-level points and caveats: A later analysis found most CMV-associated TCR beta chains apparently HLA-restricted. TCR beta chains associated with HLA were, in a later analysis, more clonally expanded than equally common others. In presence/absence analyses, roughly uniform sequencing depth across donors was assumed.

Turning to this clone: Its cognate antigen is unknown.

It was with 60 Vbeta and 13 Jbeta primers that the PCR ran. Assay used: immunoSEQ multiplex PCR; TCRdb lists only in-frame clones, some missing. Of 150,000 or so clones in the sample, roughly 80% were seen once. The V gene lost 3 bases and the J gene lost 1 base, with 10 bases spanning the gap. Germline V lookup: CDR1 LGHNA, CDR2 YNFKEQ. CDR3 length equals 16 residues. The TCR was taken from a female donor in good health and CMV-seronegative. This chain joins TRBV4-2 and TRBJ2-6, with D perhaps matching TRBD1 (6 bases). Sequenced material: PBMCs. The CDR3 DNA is TGTGCCAGCAGCCAGGCCGGACAGTCTGGGGCCAACGTCCTGACTTTC. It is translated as CASSQAGQSGANVLTF.